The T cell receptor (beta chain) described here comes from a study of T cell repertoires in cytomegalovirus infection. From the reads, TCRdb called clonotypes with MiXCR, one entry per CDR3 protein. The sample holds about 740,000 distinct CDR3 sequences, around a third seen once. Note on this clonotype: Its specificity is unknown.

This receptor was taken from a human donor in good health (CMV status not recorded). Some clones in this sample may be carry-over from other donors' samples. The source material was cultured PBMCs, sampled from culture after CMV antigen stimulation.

The CDR3 sequence is CASERGGGPNEKLFF. The CDR3 coding sequence is TGTGCCAGCGAGCGGGGAGGAGGACCTAATGAAAAACTGTTTTTT. The chain has TRBV6-2 or TRBV6-3 and TRBJ1-4; unclear D gene. Trimming pared 8 bases from V and 3 bases from J, leaving 16 bases between. From germline, CDR1 is MNHEY and CDR2 SVGEGT. This CDR3 has 15 residues.